Only one count was recorded for the clone carrying this T cell receptor (beta chain). Its cognate antigen is unknown. The record originates from a study of cytomegalovirus exposure and HLA in healthy donors. The study, taken as a whole, reports: Apart from CMV serostatus, no immune exposure information was available. Productive status was seen about 87% or about 30% of the time for most TCR beta V segments in an earlier analysis. Reportedly, fewer N-insertions than the approximately 650-donor mean appeared in an Asian-associated ancestry cluster in a later analysis. In vitro assays verified that three CMV-associated chains recognized CMV antigens specifically.

PCR used 60 Vbeta primers and 13 Jbeta primers. Sequencing used immunoSEQ multiplex PCR; TCRdb keeps in-frame clones, though not all of them. The table has fewer than 150,000 clones, roughly three quarters seen once. Trimming cost V 6 bases and J 2 bases; bases outside gene matches: 6. The CDR3 is 15 amino acids. Germline CDR1 MNHNS, CDR2 SASEGT. The TCR originated in a man aged 25 to 45 in good health and CMV-seronegative. V is TRBV6-1 and J is TRBJ2-1, with 8 bases fitting TRBD2. The sample taken for sequencing was PBMCs. CDR3 nucleotide sequence: TGTGCCAGCAGGACGGGACTAGGCCCCTACAATGAGCAGTTCTTC. This translates into CASRTGLGPYNEQFF.